This TCR beta chain was identified in a study of technical replicates of blood from four donors. TCRdb's copy holds only in-frame clones and misses some; the assay was immunoSEQ multiplex PCR. This table has 70,000 to 95,000 clones, more than 90% appearing once. CDR3 length: 14 amino acids. From germline, CDR1 is ENHRY and CDR2 SYGVKD. V trimming: 8 bases; J trimming: 2 bases; junction bases outside the gene matches: 8. This clone was observed a single time. The sequencing input was T cells isolated from PBMCs. The TCR sequence derives from a human donor in good health. Some clones in this sample may be carry-over from other donors' samples. The J gene is TRBJ2-5, the V gene TRBV10-3, with 7 bases identical to TRBD2. The CDR3 loop reads CAIRAASGQETQYF. CDR3 sequence (DNA): TGTGCCATCCGCGCGGCTAGCGGACAAGAGACCCAGTACTTC.